This passage covers 10 T cell receptor beta chains from one sample sequenced in a study of cytomegalovirus exposure and HLA in healthy donors. A multiplex PCR was run with 60 Vbeta primers and 13 Jbeta primers. Method: immunoSEQ multiplex PCR; TCRdb's copy keeps in-frame clones and lacks some. The sample includes under 150,000 clones, 81% of them seen just once. The specimen sequenced was PBMCs. These receptors were obtained from a man aged 18 to 29 in good health and CMV-seronegative.

The CDR3 protein is CASSPRPAGRTYEQYF. The CDR3 nucleotides are TGTGCCAGTAGTCCCCGGCCAGCGGGGCGTACCTACGAGCAGTACTTC. The rearrangement joins TRBV19 to TRBJ2-7; 7 nucleotides line up with TRBD2. This CDR3 comprises 16 residues. The J segment lost 2 bases and the V segment lost 5 bases, leaving 12 bases of the junction unmatched. CDR1 is LNHDA, CDR2 SQIVND, per germline (reference sequence).

About this clone: Distinct nucleotide sequences in the sample also encode this CDR3. The chain couples TRBV4-1 to TRBJ1-3, with 7 bases fitting TRBD1. The CDR3 sequence is 15 residues long. The V segment lost 1 base and the J segment 4 bases; nucleotides outside the gene matches: 4. Germline lookup yields CDR1 MGHRA and CDR2 YSYEKL. CDR3 amino acids: CASSQGTGVGNTIYF. In DNA form, the CDR3 reads TGCGCCAGCAGCCAAGGGACAGGAGTGGGAAACACCATATATTTT.

The sample holds a few counts of this clone. The V call is TRBV6-8, the J call TRBJ1-1; D is perhaps TRBD1 (6 bases). Germline CDR1 and CDR2: MNHGY and SAAAGT. This CDR3 is built from 15 residues. Trimming removed 4 bases at V and 2 bases at J, with 14 bases between. The CDR3 region has the DNA TGTGCCAGCAGTTTGAGTGAGGGGGATAACACTGAAGCTTTCTTT. This translates into CASSLSEGDNTEAFF.

This clone has just a few counts. The J gene is TRBJ2-3, the V gene TRBV9, with 9 bases identical to TRBD2. The CDR3 spans 16 residues. CDR1 is SGDLS and CDR2 is YYNGEE in the germline V gene. V shed 1 base, J shed 6 bases, and the junction held 9 bases outside the gene matches. CDR3 amino acids: CASSVMAGGRGDTQYF. For the CDR3, the DNA is TGTGCCAGCAGCGTAATGGCGGGGGGGAGAGGGGATACGCAGTATTTT.

The chain has TRBV4-1 and TRBJ2-7; 8 bases fit TRBD1. This CDR3 is built from 14 residues. Trimming removed 2 bases from V and 7 bases from J; junction bases left unmatched: 7. Looked up from germline, CDR1 is MGHRA and CDR2 is YSYEKL. CDR3 amino acids: CASSQPLGQGEQYF. CDR3 in DNA: TGCGCCAGCAGCCAACCCCTTGGACAGGGAGAGCAGTACTTC.

The chain links TRBV4-1 to TRBJ2-1; 10 nucleotides line up with TRBD1. This CDR3 spans 13 amino acids. Unmatched junction bases numbered 8, after V lost 11 bases and J lost 7 bases. Germline-derived CDR1 and CDR2 are MGHRA and YSYEKL. CDR3 region: CAPRDRGVNEQFF. The CDR3 coding sequence is TGCGCCCCCCGGGACAGGGGAGTAAATGAGCAGTTCTTC.

Remarks on this clone: At one end, the junction sequence differs from germline, possibly due to a read error. The rearrangement uses TRBV10-2 and TRBJ1-2; 10 nucleotides line up with TRBD1. The germline V gene encodes CDR1 WSHSY and CDR2 SAAADI. The CDR3 consists of 13 residues. The chain's CDR3 is CASSLSGTGVFDF. In DNA, the CDR3 is TGCGCCAGCAGCCTATCCGGGACAGGGGTTTTCGACTTC.

The V call is TRBV11-2, the J call TRBJ2-3, with D uncertain. The germline CDR1 and CDR2 sequences are SGHAT and FQNNGV. The CDR3 is 11 residues long. V was cut by 8 bases and J by 6 bases, with 9 bases left in between. DNA for the CDR3: TGTGCCAGCTTAGAATGGGATACGCAGTATTTT. Translated, it gives CASLEWDTQYF.

This chain connects TRBV28 to TRBJ2-7, with 7 bases lining up with TRBD2. Germline CDR1 is MDHEN and CDR2 is SYDVKM. This CDR3 is 12 amino acids long. Trimming at V came to 7 bases and at J to 2 bases, leaving 2 bases not matched to a gene. CDR3 in DNA: TGTGCCAGCACGAGCGGGGCCTACGAGCAGTACTTC. Translated, it gives CASTSGAYEQYF.

The chain combines TRBV2 with TRBJ2-1, with 9 nucleotides matching TRBD1. CDR1 SNHLY and CDR2 FYNNEI come from the germline V gene. With 6 bases clipped from V and 6 bases from J, the junction kept 6 bases outside the gene matches. The CDR3 has 14 amino acids. The CDR3 coding sequence is TGTGCCAGCAGGGGACAGGGAGTGTCCAATGAGCAGTTCTTC. Residues: CASRGQGVSNEQFF. The full variable domain, in which reference TRBV2 and TRBJ2-1 provide the parts outside the CDR3, is EPEVTQTPSHQVTQMGQEVILRCVPISNHLYFYWYRQILGQKVEFLVSFYNNEISEKSEIFDDQFSVERPDGSNFTLKIRSTKLEDSAMYFCASRGQGVSNEQFFGPGTRLTVL.